One sample yielded the 16 T cell receptor beta chains listed below, sequenced in a study of T cell responses to AZD1222 COVID-19 vaccine. Sequenced by immunoSEQ multiplex PCR; TCRdb stores in-frame clones only, minus some. This table has some 150,000 clones, over 80% appearing once. Sequencing used peripheral blood, obtained 28 days after the second AZD1222 dose. The receptor source for this set is an adult who received the AZD1222 COVID-19 vaccine.

This clone appeared a few times. The sample contains more than one DNA sequence encoding this CDR3. The V gene is TRBV2, the J gene TRBJ2-7; D gene unclear. This CDR3 comprises 13 residues. CDR1 is SNHLY and CDR2 is FYNNEI in the germline V gene. Trimming removed 2 bases at V and 0 bases at J, with 5 bases between. This CDR3 is CASSEPFSYEQYF. In DNA, the CDR3 is TGTGCCAGCAGTGAACCCTTCTCCTACGAGCAGTACTTC.

The chain employs TRBV7-2 and TRBJ2-7; D gene unclear. CDR1 and CDR2 (germline): SGHTA, FQGNSA. There are 15 residues in the CDR3. Trimming left V 1 base short and J 2 bases short, with 12 bases between. CDR3 residues: CASSLGVGEPYEQYF. CDR3 DNA: TGTGCCAGCAGCTTAGGTGTCGGAGAACCCTACGAGCAGTACTTC.

The table lists this clone with a few counts. The chain employs TRBV7-9 and TRBJ2-1; possible D gene TRBD2, 5 bases. Trimming pared 2 bases from V and 8 bases from J, leaving 16 bases between. The CDR3 consists of 15 residues. Germline V gene lookup returns CDR1 SEHNR and CDR2 FQNEAQ (reference sequence). CDR3 nucleotide sequence: TGTGCCAGCAGCTTAACCGGACTGGGTTGGGATGAGCAGTTCTTC. This translates into CASSLTGLGWDEQFF.

V gene TRBV6-5 combines with J gene TRBJ2-3, with 7 positions matching TRBD2. J was trimmed by 12 bases and V by 7 bases; bases with no gene match: 19. Germline CDR1 reads MNHEY; CDR2 reads SVGAGI. The CDR3 has 15 amino acids. CDR3 DNA: TGTGCCAGCACCCGGGGCCGAATGCCCGGGACTAACCAGTATTTT. It codes for CASTRGRMPGTNQYF.

The V and J genes are TRBV6-1 and TRBJ2-6; the D is unclear. V was cut by 3 bases and J by 0 bases, with 6 bases left in between. The CDR3 spans 15 residues. Germline CDR1 and CDR2: MNHNS and SASEGT. CDR3 residues: CASSEGFSGANVLTF. The DNA for the CDR3 is TGTGCCAGCAGTGAGGGGTTCTCTGGGGCCAACGTCCTGACTTTC.

This clone was observed a single time. The rearrangement uses TRBV7-9 and TRBJ1-4, with 12 bases lining up with TRBD1. The V gene end was trimmed by 5 bases and the J gene end by 10 bases; junction bases not matched to a gene: 8. CDR1 and CDR2 from the germline V gene are SEHNR and FQNEAQ (reference sequence). The CDR3 has 15 amino acids. The CDR3 region has the DNA TGTGCCAGCAGCCTCCGGGACAGGGGGCTAGGAAAACTGTTTTTT. Its translation is CASSLRDRGLGKLFF.

CDR3 sequence reads: CASSLPAGYTDTQYF. The CDR3 coding sequence is TGCGCCAGCAGCCTACCAGCGGGTTACACAGATACGCAGTATTTT. The chain combines TRBV4-1 with TRBJ2-3; a possible D gene is TRBD2 (6 bases). Trimming shortened V by 4 bases and J by 2 bases, and 13 bases separated the two germline ends. The CDR3 covers 15 residues. Germline V gene data show CDR1 as MGHRA and CDR2 as YSYEKL.

This chain links TRBV19 with TRBJ1-5; D ambiguous. Germline V gene sequence: CDR1 LNHDA, CDR2 SQIVND (reference sequence). The length of the CDR3 is 15 residues. Trimming removed 1 base at V and 6 bases at J, with 13 bases between. The CDR3 loop reads CASSIVGEGSQPQHF. CDR3 DNA sequence: TGTGCCAGTAGTATAGTTGGGGAGGGATCTCAGCCCCAGCATTTT.

The rearrangement links TRBV2 to TRBJ2-3; maybe TRBD2 (5 bases). Trimming removed 5 bases from V and 0 bases from J, with 9 bases in between. Germline V gene data show CDR1 as SNHLY and CDR2 as FYNNEI. The CDR3 covers 14 residues. The CDR3: CASSPGLSTDTQYF. The CDR3 DNA reads TGTGCCAGCAGTCCCGGACTGAGCACAGATACGCAGTATTTT.

The rearrangement uses TRBV19 and TRBJ1-3, with TRBD1 as a possible D gene (5 bases). CDR1 and CDR2 (germline): LNHDA, SQIVND (reference sequence). This CDR3 spans 15 amino acids. The V and J ends lost 6 bases and 0 bases respectively, with 12 bases between them. This chain's CDR3 is CASSMGPHSGNTIYF. CDR3 coding DNA: TGTGCCAGTAGCATGGGACCGCACTCTGGAAACACCATATATTTT. Full variable domain (outside the CDR3, taken from reference TRBV19 and TRBJ1-3): DGGITQSPKYLFRKEGQNVTLSCEQNLNHDAMYWYRQDPGQGLRLIYYSQIVNDFQKGDIAEGYSVSREKKESFPLTVTSAQKNPTAFYLCASSMGPHSGNTIYFGEGSWLTVV.

The genes are TRBV6-5 and TRBJ1-3, with 7 bases aligning to TRBD1. This CDR3 comprises 15 residues. Trimming removed 6 bases from V and 4 bases from J; junction bases left unmatched: 9. CDR1 and CDR2 from the germline V gene are MNHEY and SVGAGI. As DNA, the CDR3 is TGTGCCAGCAGGGACGCGACAGGGAGCGGAAACACCATATATTTT. Translating gives CASRDATGSGNTIYF.

Only a few counts were recorded for this clone. V gene TRBV23-1 combines with J gene TRBJ2-7; D is perhaps TRBD2 (5 bases). TRBV23-1 is marked as an open reading frame, function uncertain. V was pared by 6 bases and J by 3 bases, with 12 bases between. The CDR3 sequence is 13 residues long. This CDR3 reads CASRRGFFYEQYF. DNA for the CDR3: TGCGCCAGCAGACGAGGGTTCTTCTACGAGCAGTACTTC.

The sample holds one count of this clone. In DNA, the CDR3 is TGCGCCAGCAGCTTGTCTGACCACGAGCAGTACTTC. This codes for CASSLSDHEQYF. The chain employs TRBV5-1 and TRBJ2-7; D gene ambiguous. Per germline, CDR1 SGHRS and CDR2 YFSETQ. Deletions cut 1 base from V and 5 bases from J, with 7 bases between. The CDR3 loop spans 12 amino acids.

The rearrangement links TRBV28 to TRBJ1-2, with D tentatively TRBD1 (6 bases). CDR1 and CDR2 from the germline V gene are MDHEN and SYDVKM. The CDR3 length is 14 residues. V was trimmed by 2 bases and J by 4 bases, leaving 11 bases between them. CDR3 region: CASSLPGDAYGYTF. For the CDR3, the DNA is TGTGCCAGCAGTTTACCAGGGGACGCCTATGGCTACACCTTC.

A single count supports this clone. The chain couples TRBV19 to TRBJ2-7; D is unresolved. V lost 4 bases and J 2 bases, leaving 15 bases between the germline ends. Per the germline V gene, CDR1 is LNHDA and CDR2 is SQIVND (reference sequence). The CDR3 is 15 residues long. CDR3 protein: CASSTTLLGAYEQYF. The CDR3 nucleotides read TGTGCCAGTAGTACGACCCTTCTAGGAGCCTACGAGCAGTACTTC.

This clone came up once. J is TRBJ2-3 and V is TRBV7-3, with D tentatively TRBD1 or TRBD2 (5 bases each). Trimming removed 5 bases from V and 0 bases from J, with 12 bases in between. The CDR3 covers 15 residues. CDR1 and CDR2 from the germline V gene are SGHTA and FQGTGA. The CDR3 reads CASSPGAKSTDTQYF. The CDR3 DNA is TGTGCCAGCAGCCCCGGGGCAAAGAGCACAGATACGCAGTATTTT.